These 27 T cell receptor beta chains were sequenced from one sample in a study of T cells in Graves' hyperthyroidism and ophthalmopathy. Amplification targeted TCR beta CDR3 regions from RNA transcripts. HTBI primers drove first-round RT-PCR of the TCR CDR3. TCRdb redid the calling of the multiplex PCR reads with MiXCR, one entry per CDR3 protein. The profile shows roughly 710,000 distinct CDR3 sequences, about 35% of them singletons. The sequenced sample consisted of blood. The origin of the receptors is a woman aged 40 to 50 with Graves' hyperthyroidism.

The sample holds many counts of this clonotype. V is TRBV7-6 and J is TRBJ2-2; 10 positions agree with TRBD2. V dropped 6 bases and J dropped 3; count of bases not matched to a gene: 4. CDR3 length equals 15 residues. The germline V gene has CDR1 SGHVS and CDR2 FNYEAQ. CDR3 protein: CASRWTSGHTGELFF. The CDR3 DNA reads TGTGCCAGCAGGTGGACTAGCGGACACACCGGGGAGCTGTTTTTT.

The rearrangement uses TRBV10-3 and TRBJ2-3; the D call may be TRBD1 or TRBD2 (5 bases each). Germline CDR1 is ENHRY and CDR2 is SYGVKD. V dropped 0 bases and J dropped 4 bases, with 5 bases sitting between them. The CDR3 has 13 amino acids. In DNA form, the CDR3 reads TGTGCCATCAGTGAGTCGGGGGCAGATACGCAGTATTTT. The encoded protein is CAISESGADTQYF.

The chain combines TRBV13 with TRBJ1-1, with 12 positions matching TRBD1. With 3 bases clipped from V and 1 base from J, the junction kept 3 bases outside the gene matches. Germline V lookup: CDR1 PRHDT, CDR2 FYEKMQ (reference sequence). This CDR3 contains 16 residues. CDR3 nucleotide sequence: TGTGCCAGCAGCTTGTGGGACAGGGGGCGGAACACTGAAGCTTTCTTT. This codes for CASSLWDRGRNTEAFF.

The sample holds many counts of this clonotype. The rearrangement links TRBV7-9 to TRBJ1-2; maybe TRBD1 (5 bases). Germline V gene data show CDR1 as SEHNR and CDR2 as FQNEAQ (reference sequence). V was cut by 5 bases and J by 8 bases, with 18 bases left in between. CDR3 size: 14 residues. The CDR3 loop is CASSKGGDESGYTF. DNA of the CDR3: TGTGCCAGCAGCAAAGGTGGGGACGAGTCAGGCTACACCTTC.

The chain couples TRBV7-6 to TRBJ2-7; tentative D call: TRBD2 (6 bases). This CDR3 is 15 amino acids long. CDR1 and CDR2 from the germline V gene are SGHVS and FNYEAQ. V was clipped by 4 bases and J by 1 base, with 14 bases between them. The CDR3, as DNA: TGTGCCAGCAGCTCCGACCGGGGGAGTTCCTACGAGCAGTACTTC. Protein sequence: CASSSDRGSSYEQYF.

This clonotype was picked up many times. The rearrangement uses TRBV19 and TRBJ1-2, with D tentatively TRBD1 (6 bases). Trimming removed 1 base from V and 8 bases from J, with 17 bases in between. CDR1 and CDR2 from the germline V gene are LNHDA and SQIVND (reference sequence). CDR3 size: 15 residues. CDR3 sequence (DNA): TGTGCCAGTAGTATAGCAGGGGCCAACTCGGACGGCTACACCTTC. Encoded protein: CASSIAGANSDGYTF.

This clonotype was detected ten times or more. The chain has TRBV7-9 and TRBJ1-1; D is unclear. Trimming removed 7 bases at V and 10 bases at J, with 13 bases between. Germline CDR1 and CDR2: SEHNR and FQNEAQ (reference sequence). The CDR3 has 11 residues. CDR3 protein: CASTRPPLAFF. DNA of the CDR3: TGTGCCAGCACCCGGCCCCCCCTAGCTTTCTTT.

In this sample, this clonotype turned up a few times. J is TRBJ2-5 and V is TRBV4-2; no clear D. Per the germline V gene, CDR1 is LGHNA and CDR2 is YNFKEQ. V was pared by 1 base and J by 0 bases, with 9 bases between. This CDR3 comprises 15 residues. CDR3: CASSQVLPYQETQYF. The CDR3 DNA reads as TGTGCCAGCAGCCAAGTCCTACCGTACCAAGAGACCCAGTACTTC.

The V call is TRBV29-1, the J call TRBJ2-7; the D is unclear. CDR1 SQVTM and CDR2 ANQGSEA come from the germline V gene. The CDR3 loop spans 14 amino acids. The V gene lost 8 bases and the J gene lost 3 bases, with 20 bases spanning the gap. This CDR3 reads CSSPTPTSSYEQYF. The DNA of the CDR3 is TGCAGCTCACCTACTCCCACGTCCAGCTACGAGCAGTACTTC.

The V gene is TRBV29-1, the J gene TRBJ2-5; 11 nucleotides agree with TRBD2. Germline assignment: CDR1 SQVTM and CDR2 ANQGSEA. The CDR3 contains 15 residues. With V trimmed by 3 bases and J by 5 bases, 8 bases remained unmatched. The CDR3 sequence is CSVDGLAGGVETQYF. Written as DNA, the CDR3 is TGCAGCGTTGATGGGCTAGCGGGGGGTGTCGAGACCCAGTACTTC.

At least ten counts were recorded for this clonotype. This chain uses TRBV24-1 with TRBJ2-2, with D perhaps being TRBD1 or TRBD2 (5 bases each). Trimming removed 10 bases at V and 0 bases at J, with 8 bases between. From germline, CDR1 is KGHDR and CDR2 SFDVKD. The CDR3 is 13 amino acids. This chain's CDR3 is CATGTPNTGELFF. CDR3 nucleotides: TGTGCCACTGGGACGCCGAACACCGGGGAGCTGTTTTTT.

V gene TRBV7-9 combines with J gene TRBJ2-5; unclear D gene. Germline CDR1 and CDR2: SEHNR and FQNEAQ (reference sequence). V dropped 7 bases and J dropped 5 bases, with 8 bases sitting between them. The CDR3 has 11 amino acids. The CDR3 region is CASNKAETQYF. The CDR3 DNA sequence: TGTGCCAGCAACAAAGCGGAGACCCAGTACTTC.

This clonotype came up once. This chain joins TRBV7-9 and TRBJ2-5; 10 nucleotides line up with TRBD2. Germline assignment: CDR1 SEHNR and CDR2 FQNEAQ (reference sequence). CDR3 size: 15 residues. V lost 10 bases to trimming and J lost 4 bases; unmatched junction nucleotides: 12. CDR3 DNA: TGTGCCACCAGAGGACAGCGGACTAGCGGAGAGACCCAGTACTTC. It specifies CATRGQRTSGETQYF.

This clonotype occurred once. An end of the junction does not agree with germline; a read error may underlie this. The chain uses TRBV2 and TRBJ1-1; D remains unclear. CDR1 and CDR2 from the germline V gene are SNHLY and FYNNEI. This CDR3 spans 13 amino acids. This chain's CDR3 is CASSPTQNTGAFF. CDR3 in DNA: TGTGCCAGCAGTCCCACACAGAACACTGGAGCTTTCTTT.

The rearrangement joins TRBV7-9 to TRBJ2-7; D is perhaps TRBD2 (5 bases). The CDR3 is 12 amino acids. Trimming pared 7 bases from V and 6 bases from J, leaving 13 bases between. The germline V gene encodes CDR1 SEHNR and CDR2 FQNEAQ (reference sequence). The CDR3 DNA reads TGTGCCAGCACCCGAGCCGGGGTCGAGCAGTACTTC. Protein product: CASTRAGVEQYF.

The chain links TRBV9 to TRBJ1-1, with D possibly being TRBD1 (5 bases). Per the germline V gene, CDR1 is SGDLS and CDR2 is YYNGEE. There are 15 residues in the CDR3. V gave up 0 bases and J gave up 4 bases, with 13 bases separating them. The CDR3 loop reads CASSVEGTGGTEAFF. CDR3 nucleotides: TGTGCCAGCAGCGTAGAGGGGACGGGGGGCACTGAAGCTTTCTTT.

A few counts support this clonotype. The rearrangement links TRBV12-3 or TRBV12-4 to TRBJ1-5; no reliable D call. The CDR3 spans 14 residues. V gave up 5 bases and J gave up 8 bases, with 16 bases separating them. The CDR3: CASSRPMGGEPQHF. The CDR3 DNA reads as TGTGCCAGCAGTCGTCCAATGGGTGGTGAGCCCCAGCATTTT.

The CDR3 DNA follows: TGTGCCAGCAGTTACTCGTCCGGGGCCGATACCTACGAGCAGTACTTC. Translation: CASSYSSGADTYEQYF. The chain combines TRBV6-2 or TRBV6-3 with TRBJ2-7; D may correspond to TRBD1 or TRBD2 (5 bases each). This CDR3 contains 16 residues. V lost 0 bases and J 2 bases, leaving 14 bases between the germline ends. CDR1 MNHEY and CDR2 SVGEGT come from the germline V gene.

This clonotype was found many times. V usage is TRBV10-3 and J usage is TRBJ2-7, with 11 bases identical to TRBD2. The germline gives CDR1 ENHRY, CDR2 SYGVKD. V lost 6 bases to trimming and J lost 3 bases; unmatched junction nucleotides: 13. The CDR3 loop spans 17 amino acids. The CDR3 nucleotides read TGTGCCATCAGCATCCGACTAGCGGGGATTTTAAGCTACGAGCAGTACTTC. This translates into CAISIRLAGILSYEQYF.

This clonotype was recorded many times. This sequence joins TRBV7-8 and TRBJ1-5, with TRBD1 matching 7 bases. The germline gives CDR1 SGHVS, CDR2 FQNEAQ. CDR3 size: 16 residues. J lost 7 bases, V lost 4 bases, and 13 bases had no gene match. CDR3 coding DNA: TGTGCCAGCAGCTCTAGACAGGGCCCCGTTTACCAGCCCCAGCATTTT. This codes for CASSSRQGPVYQPQHF.

The chain recombines TRBV6-5 with TRBJ1-5, with D maybe TRBD1 (5 bases). Per germline, CDR1 MNHEY and CDR2 SVGAGI. The CDR3 sequence is 17 residues long. V was shortened by 0 bases and J by 4 bases, with 16 bases between the two germline ends. The CDR3 nucleotides read TGTGCCAGCAGTTACTCGAGAGGGGCTCTCGAGAATCAGCCCCAGCATTTT. It codes for CASSYSRGALENQPQHF.

This clonotype has ten or more counts. The chain joins TRBV25-1 to TRBJ1-1, with unresolved D. Trimming removed 8 bases at V and 3 bases at J, with 7 bases between. This CDR3 comprises 11 residues. The V gene's germline CDR1 is MGHDK and CDR2 SYGVNS. CDR3 amino acids: CASLGYTEAFF. Written as DNA, the CDR3 is TGTGCCAGCCTCGGGTACACTGAAGCTTTCTTT. Using reference TRBV25-1 and TRBJ1-1 for the parts outside the CDR3, the full variable domain is EADIYQTPRYLVIGTGKKITLECSQTMGHDKMYWYQQDPGMELHLIHYSYGVNSTEKGDLSSESTVSRIRTEHFPLTLESARPSHTSQYLCASLGYTEAFFGQGTRLTVV.

At least ten counts were recorded for this clonotype. Germline is not matched at one junction end, which may reflect a read error. The chain combines TRBV4-3 with TRBJ1-2; D might be TRBD1 (5 bases). This CDR3 region has 14 residues. Per germline, CDR1 LGHNA and CDR2 YSLEER. CDR3 nucleotides: TGTGCCAGCAGCCAAGATCGAGGGGACTATGGCTACACCTTC. Translated, it gives CASSQDRGDYGYTF.

This clonotype showed up just a few times. V gene TRBV7-2 combines with J gene TRBJ1-1; possibly TRBD1 for D (6 bases). Per germline, CDR1 SGHTA and CDR2 FQGNSA. V dropped 6 bases and J dropped 2 bases, with 19 bases sitting between them. This CDR3 spans 16 amino acids. For the CDR3, the DNA is TGTGCCAGCAGTCCTTACCTACAGGGAGGTAACACTGAAGCTTTCTTT. It encodes CASSPYLQGGNTEAFF.

The chain links TRBV10-3 to TRBJ1-2; tentative D call: TRBD1 (6 bases). V lost 3 bases and J 4 bases, leaving 9 bases between the germline ends. CDR1 is ENHRY and CDR2 is SYGVKD in the germline V gene. This CDR3 is built from 13 residues. The CDR3, as DNA: TGTGCCATCAGTGACAGGGGAAGCTATGGCTACACCTTC. It encodes CAISDRGSYGYTF.

As concerns this clonotype: Being one base from a much bigger clone, this may be a read error. The J gene is TRBJ1-1, the V gene TRBV7-9; 9 bases map to TRBD1. V shed 3 bases, J shed 2 bases, and the junction held 4 bases outside the gene matches. The CDR3 consists of 15 residues. Germline lookup yields CDR1 SEHNR and CDR2 FQNEAQ (reference sequence). The DNA for the CDR3 is TGTGCCAGCAGCTTCCGACAGGGGGTAAACACTGAAGCTTTCTTT. Its protein product is CASSFRQGVNTEAFF. Full variable domain (outside the CDR3, taken from reference TRBV7-9 and TRBJ1-1): DTGVSQNPRHKITKRGQNVTFRCDPISEHNRLYWYRQTLGQGPEFLTYFQNEAQLEKSRLLSDRFSAERPKGSFSTLEIQRTEQGDSAMYLCASSFRQGVNTEAFFGQGTRLTVV.

Remarks on this clonotype: At one boundary the junction diverges from the germline segment, which might be a read error. This chain joins TRBV7-9 and TRBJ1-1; weak D call: TRBD1 (5 bases). Germline assignment: CDR1 SEHNR and CDR2 FQNEAQ (reference sequence). The CDR3 length is 16 residues. DNA for the CDR3: TGTGCCAGCAGCTCGGAGGGGATATCAATGAAAACTGAAGCTTTCTTT. Translated: CASSSEGISMKTEAFF.